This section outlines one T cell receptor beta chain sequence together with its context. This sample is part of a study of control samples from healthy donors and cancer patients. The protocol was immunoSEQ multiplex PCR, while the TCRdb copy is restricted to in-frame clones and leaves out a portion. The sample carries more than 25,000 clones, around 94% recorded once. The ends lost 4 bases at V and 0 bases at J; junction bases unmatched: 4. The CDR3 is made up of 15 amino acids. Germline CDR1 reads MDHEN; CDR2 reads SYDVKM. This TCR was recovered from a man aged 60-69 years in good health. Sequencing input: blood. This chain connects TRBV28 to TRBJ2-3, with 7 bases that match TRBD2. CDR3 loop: CASSSFSGSTDTQYF. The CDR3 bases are TGTGCCAGCAGTTCCTTTAGCGGGAGCACAGATACGCAGTATTTT.